This T cell receptor beta chain was identified in a study of blood T cell repertoires in COVID-19. Study-level information: The United States, Italy and Spain supplied acute and convalescent COVID-19 samples. PBMCs, B-cell-depleted T cells, or T cells provided the cDNA or gDNA that made up the material.

As originally analysed: It was from reference gene primer amplification that nucleated cell counts were estimated. Using immunoSEQ multiplex PCR, the repertoire was profiled, and TCRdb retains in-frame clones only, with some absent. D and trimming were read from the DNA, whereas the V and J calls and clone size are those reported in that table. The profile shows 100,000 to 150,000 clones, over 75% of them singletons. Germline assignment: CDR1 LNHDA and CDR2 SQIVND (reference sequence). Trimming took 6 bases from V and 2 from J, leaving 8 bases between them. The CDR3 spans 13 residues. The clonotype comes from a woman over 75 with acute or convalescent COVID-19. The specimen sequenced was peripheral blood. The chain is built from TRBV19 and TRBJ1-5; no firm D call. The CDR3 DNA reads TGTGCCAGTAGGGTGCGGGGCAATCAGCCCCAGCATTTT. It yields the protein CASRVRGNQPQHF.